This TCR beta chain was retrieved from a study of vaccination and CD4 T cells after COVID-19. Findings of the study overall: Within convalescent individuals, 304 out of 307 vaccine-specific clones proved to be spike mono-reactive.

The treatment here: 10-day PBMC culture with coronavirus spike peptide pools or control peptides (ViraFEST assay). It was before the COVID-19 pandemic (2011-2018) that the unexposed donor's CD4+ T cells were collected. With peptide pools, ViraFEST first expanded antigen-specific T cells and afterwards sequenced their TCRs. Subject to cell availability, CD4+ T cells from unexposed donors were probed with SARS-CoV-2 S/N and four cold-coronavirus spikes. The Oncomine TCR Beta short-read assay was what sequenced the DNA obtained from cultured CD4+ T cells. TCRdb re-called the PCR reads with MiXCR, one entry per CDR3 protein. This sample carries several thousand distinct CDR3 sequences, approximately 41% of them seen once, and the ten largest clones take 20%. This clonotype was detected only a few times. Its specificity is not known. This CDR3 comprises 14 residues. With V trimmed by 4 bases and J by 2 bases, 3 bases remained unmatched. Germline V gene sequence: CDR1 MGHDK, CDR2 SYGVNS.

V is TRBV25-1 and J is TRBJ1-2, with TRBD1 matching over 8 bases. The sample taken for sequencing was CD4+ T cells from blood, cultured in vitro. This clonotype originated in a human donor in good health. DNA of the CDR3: TGTGCCAGCAGTGGACAGGGGCGCAACTATGGCTACACCTTC. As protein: CASSGQGRNYGYTF.